The clone carrying this TCR beta chain was seen a few times. TCRdb called the 5' RACE reads again in MiXCR, with one record for every CDR3 protein. Seen here are about 350,000 distinct CDR3 sequences, approximately 22% observed once, and the top ten hold roughly 23%. Trimming took 3 bases from V and 4 from J; bases not matched to a gene: 12. The CDR3 covers 18 residues. Germline-derived CDR1 and CDR2 are MGHRA and YSYEKL. The sample originates from a study of T-cell memory formation after mild COVID-19. The TCR sequence derives from a man younger than 35 who had mild COVID-19 (a few samples of this study predate the infection). Cell type and time point are not known. The specimen was PBMCs or a T cell subset sorted from them (not recorded which). This chain connects TRBV4-1 to TRBJ2-6; 7 bases line up with TRBD2. CDR3 nucleotide sequence: TGCGCCAGCAGCCATATGGGGAGGGCAGGGAAGGGGGCCAACGTCCTGACTTTC. Its protein is CASSHMGRAGKGANVLTF.